This section outlines one T cell receptor (beta chain) sequence together with its context. CD4+CD25+CD127- Tregs, CD4+CD25- non-Tregs, CD4 and CD8 cells were sorted. This CDR3 is built from 12 residues. Trimming took off 8 bases at V and 0 bases at J, with 5 bases between the two ends. Germline V lookup: CDR1 SNHLY, CDR2 FYNNEI. Sequenced by immunoSEQ multiplex PCR; TCRdb stores in-frame clones only, minus some. The sample carries 240,000 or so clones, about 80% recorded once. This sample is part of a study of Tregs in tolerant kidney transplant recipients. The origin of this receptor is a human donor in good health. The rearrangement links TRBV2 to TRBJ1-3; no definite D call. The material sequenced was CD4+ T cells from blood. The CDR3 region has the DNA TGTGCCAGCGGACCCTCTGGAAACACCATATATTTT. Its translation is CASGPSGNTIYF.